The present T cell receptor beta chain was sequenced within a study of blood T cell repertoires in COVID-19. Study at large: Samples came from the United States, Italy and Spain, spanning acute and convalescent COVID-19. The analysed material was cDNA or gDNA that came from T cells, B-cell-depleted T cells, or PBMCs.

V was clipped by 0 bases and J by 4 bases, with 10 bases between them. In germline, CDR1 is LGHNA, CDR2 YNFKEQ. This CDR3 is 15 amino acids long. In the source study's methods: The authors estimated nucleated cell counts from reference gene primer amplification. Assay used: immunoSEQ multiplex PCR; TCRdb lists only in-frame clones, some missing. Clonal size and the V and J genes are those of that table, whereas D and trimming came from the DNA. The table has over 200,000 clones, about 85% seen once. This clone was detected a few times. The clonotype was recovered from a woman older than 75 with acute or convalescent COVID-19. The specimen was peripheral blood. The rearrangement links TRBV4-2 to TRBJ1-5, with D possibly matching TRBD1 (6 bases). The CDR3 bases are TGTGCCAGCAGCCAAGAGGACAGTTCAAATCAGCCCCAGCATTTT. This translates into CASSQEDSSNQPQHF.